Listed below are T cell receptor beta chains from one sample, sequenced in a study of blood T cell repertoires in COVID-19. The repertoire was sequenced with immunoSEQ multiplex PCR; TCRdb's copy has only in-frame clones and lacks some. Of tens of thousands of clones in the sample, 88% are singletons; the top ten hold approximately 4.8%. The source material was peripheral blood. Every receptor here comes from a human donor in a cohort sampled during active COVID-19. The CDR3 runs from the conserved cysteine through the conserved F or W. A D gene is named only where the DNA matches it firmly. A row's size may be missing; if present it is once, few, many or a size class.

TRBV30	.	.	TRBJ1-4	TGTGCCTGGAGTCGGGGTAACGATGAAAAACTGTTTTTT	CAWSRGNDEKLFF
TRBV28	.	.	TRBJ1-1	TGTGCCAGCAGTAACCAACAGGGTGATGGCACTGAAGCTTTCTTT	CASSNQQGDGTEAFF
TRBV19	TRBD1	.	TRBJ1-5	TGTGCCAGTAGTATAGTCTCTGGACAGGGGTTTCAGCAGCCCCAGCATTTT	CASSIVSGQGFQQPQHF
TRBV2	TRBD1	.	TRBJ2-2	TGTGCCAGCAGTGAAGGGACAGGGGTTGTCGGGGAGCTGTTTTTT	CASSEGTGVVGELFF
TRBV7-4	TRBD1	.	TRBJ1-2	TGTGCCAGCAGCTTAGCCGACCCCAGGGGGAATAATAGGTGCTATGGCTACACCTTC	CASSLADPRGNNRCYGYTF
TRBV15	.	few	TRBJ2-3	TGTGCCACCAGCAACGGTAGGGGCCCCGACGGTACGCAGTATTTT	CATSNGRGPDGTQYF
TRBV6-5	TRBD1	.	TRBJ1-3	TGTGCCAGCAGGTCTGGGACAGTCTCTGGAAACACCATATATTTT	CASRSGTVSGNTIYF
TRBV28	.	.	TRBJ2-7	TGTGCCAGCAGTTCGGACAGATTGCAGTACTTC	CASSSDRLQYF
TRBV11-2	.	.	TRBJ2-7	TGTGCCAGCAGCTTAGGAGCTCCCTACGAGCAGTACTTC	CASSLGAPYEQYF
TRBV28	.	.	TRBJ2-5	TGTGCCAGCAGTTTAGTCAGCGGGCGCCAAGAGACCCAGTACTTC	CASSLVSGRQETQYF
TRBV6-5	.	.	TRBJ2-6	TGTGCCAGCAGACACTCTGGGGCCAACGTCCTGACTTTC	CASRHSGANVLTF
TRBV19	.	.	TRBJ2-7	TGTGCCAGTAGTATCGAAGCGGGTGAGTCCTACGAGCAGTACTTC	CASSIEAGESYEQYF
TRBV5-1	.	few	TRBJ1-4	TGCGCCAGCAGCCCGGGACAAGCTAATGAAAAACTGTTTTTT	CASSPGQANEKLFF
TRBV7-3	TRBD1	.	TRBJ2-4	TGTGCCAGCAGCCTCACCGGGGACAGCAAAGCCAAAAACATTCAGTACTTC	CASSLTGDSKAKNIQYF
TRBV5-4	.	once	TRBJ2-3	TGTGCCAGCAGACCCGAAAAACTTCATAGCACAGATACGCAGTATTTT	CASRPEKLHSTDTQYF
TRBV9	TRBD2	.	TRBJ2-1	TGTGCCAGCAACCTCTTATCGGGAGGGCCGGAGCAGTTCTTC	CASNLLSGGPEQFF
TRBV7-2	TRBD2	.	TRBJ2-7	TGTGCCAGCAGCTTAGGCGGACTAGGAACCTACGAGCAGTACTTC	CASSLGGLGTYEQYF
TRBV7-9	.	.	TRBJ2-1	TGTGCCAGCAGCTTACCTTCCAATGAGCAGTTCTTC	CASSLPSNEQFF
TRBV4-3	.	few	TRBJ1-5	TGCGCCAGCAGCCAAGACTGGGGGGGCGAAGGTCAGCCCCAGCATTTT	CASSQDWGGEGQPQHF
TRBV3-1/TRBV3-2	TRBD2	.	TRBJ2-3	TGTGCCAGTCGACTAGCGGGCACAGATACGCAGTATTTT	CASRLAGTDTQYF
TRBV5-1	TRBD2	.	TRBJ2-2	TGCGCCAGCAGCTTGTTACTAGCGGGAGGGAACACCGGGGAGCTGTTTTTT	CASSLLLAGGNTGELFF
TRBV28	.	.	TRBJ2-2	TGTGCCAGCAGCCGTACACTAACCACCGGGGAGCTGTTTTTT	CASSRTLTTGELFF
TRBV12-3/TRBV12-4	.	.	TRBJ2-1	TGTGCCAGCAGCTTGACAGGAAACAATGAGCAGTTCTTC	CASSLTGNNEQFF
TRBV7-2	TRBD2	.	TRBJ2-2	TGTGCCAGCAGCTTACTAGCGGGAGCGGTCGGGGAGCTGTTTTTT	CASSLLAGAVGELFF
TRBV7-2	.	.	TRBJ2-5	TGTGCCAGCAGCCCACAAGAGACCCAGTACTTC	CASSPQETQYF
TRBV5-1	TRBD2	.	TRBJ2-7	TGCGCCAGCGCCCCGGGACTACCCTCCTACGAGCAGTACTTC	CASAPGLPSYEQYF
TRBV7-3	TRBD1	once	TRBJ2-2	TGTGCCAGCAGCTTGGGTACAGGGGGCTCGGCCGGGGAGCTGTTTTTT	CASSLGTGGSAGELFF
TRBV11-2	.	.	TRBJ1-4	TGTGCCAGCAGCTTAGATCGGTATGAAAAACTGTTTTTT	CASSLDRYEKLFF
TRBV10-3	.	.	TRBJ2-7	TGTGCCTCCAGGGAGCCCCAGGGGATCTCCTACGAGCAGTACTTC	CASREPQGISYEQYF
TRBV2	TRBD2	.	TRBJ2-3	TGTGCCAGCAGCCGGACTAGCGGGAACACAGATACGCAGTATTTT	CASSRTSGNTDTQYF
TRBV5-4	TRBD1	once	TRBJ1-1	TGTGCCAGCAGCAGACAGGGGGGGGAGAACACTGAAGCTTTCTTT	CASSRQGGENTEAFF
TRBV19	.	.	TRBJ2-1	TGTGCCAGTAGTACGCCTAGCGAGAAAGGCGATGAGCAGTTCTTC	CASSTPSEKGDEQFF
TRBV19	TRBD1	.	TRBJ1-4	TGTGCCAGTAGTTACGTGGGACAGGGTAGTGAAAAACTGTTTTTT	CASSYVGQGSEKLFF
TRBV3-1/TRBV3-2	.	.	TRBJ2-3	TGTGCCAGCAGCCAAGAGCGGGATACGCAGTATTTT	CASSQERDTQYF
TRBV13	.	.	TRBJ2-2	TGTGCCAGCAGCTTATCTAAAGGAGACACCGGGGAGCTGTTTTTT	CASSLSKGDTGELFF
TRBV5-1	.	.	TRBJ2-3	TGCGCCAGCAGCAACACCGGGGGAACAGATACGCAGTATTTT	CASSNTGGTDTQYF
TRBV2	TRBD2	.	TRBJ2-7	TGTGCCAGCAGAGGGGGGACTAGCGGGGTGTACGAGCAGTACTTC	CASRGGTSGVYEQYF
TRBV6-2/TRBV6-3	.	.	TRBJ1-4	TGTGCCAGCAGTTACTCTTCCCAAAACAGGGTAACTAATGAAAAACTGTTTTTT	CASSYSSQNRVTNEKLFF
TRBV9	TRBD1	.	TRBJ1-5	TGTGCCAGCAGCGCCGGACAGGGGAGCAATCAGCCCCAGCATTTT	CASSAGQGSNQPQHF
TRBV27	.	.	TRBJ2-5	TGTGCCAGCAGCACCCCGGGTGGTTCGACCCAGTACTTC	CASSTPGGSTQYF
TRBV19	.	.	TRBJ1-5	TGTGCCAGTAGTATCCCGGGATTGGGAAATCAGCCCCAGCATTTT	CASSIPGLGNQPQHF
TRBV5-1	.	.	TRBJ2-3	TGCGCCAGCAGCTTTCAGGGATGGCAAACAGATACGCAGTATTTT	CASSFQGWQTDTQYF
TRBV2	TRBD1	.	TRBJ1-4	TGTGCCAGCAGTGGTCGACAGGGCGCCAATGAAAAACTGTTTTTT	CASSGRQGANEKLFF
TRBV18	TRBD2	.	TRBJ2-5	TGTGCCAGCTCACCGGCGACTAGCGGGGGGCCTCTAGAGACCCAGTACTTC	CASSPATSGGPLETQYF
TRBV4-2	.	.	TRBJ1-4	TGTGCCAGCAGCCAAGATGGGGGGGTGGGTGAAAAACTGTTTTTT	CASSQDGGVGEKLFF
TRBV5-6	TRBD2	.	TRBJ2-3	TGTGCCAGCAGCCCGGGGGGGGGCACAGATACGCAGTATTTT	CASSPGGGTDTQYF
TRBV7-2	.	.	TRBJ1-2	TGTGCCAGCCGATTCGACAGAGCTAACTATGGCTACACCTTC	CASRFDRANYGYTF